This TCR beta chain was sequenced during a study of blood T cell repertoires in COVID-19. The overall study: Sites across the United States, Italy and Spain contributed samples from acute and convalescent COVID-19.

In the original processing: Estimates of nucleated cell counts were drawn from the amplification of reference gene primers. Clones were read by immunoSEQ multiplex PCR, and TCRdb kept only the in-frame ones, dropping some. That table gives V, J and clone size, and the DNA gave D and trimming. The sample contains some 280,000 clones, 70% to 90% of which appear only once. The receptor was isolated from a woman aged 30 to 39 with active or convalescent COVID-19. The sequenced material came from peripheral blood.

The CDR3: CASSGQDLVYGYTF. The CDR3 DNA sequence: TGTGCCAGCAGTGGACAGGACTTGGTCTATGGCTACACCTTC. The V call is TRBV2, the J call TRBJ1-2, with D perhaps TRBD1 (6 bases). The CDR3 loop spans 14 amino acids. The V gene's germline CDR1 is SNHLY and CDR2 FYNNEI. V was clipped by 4 bases and J by 4 bases, with 13 bases between them. The full variable domain, in which reference TRBV2 and TRBJ1-2 provide the parts outside the CDR3, is EPEVTQTPSHQVTQMGQEVILRCVPISNHLYFYWYRQILGQKVEFLVSFYNNEISEKSEIFDDQFSVERPDGSNFTLKIRSTKLEDSAMYFCASSGQDLVYGYTFGSGTRLTVV.